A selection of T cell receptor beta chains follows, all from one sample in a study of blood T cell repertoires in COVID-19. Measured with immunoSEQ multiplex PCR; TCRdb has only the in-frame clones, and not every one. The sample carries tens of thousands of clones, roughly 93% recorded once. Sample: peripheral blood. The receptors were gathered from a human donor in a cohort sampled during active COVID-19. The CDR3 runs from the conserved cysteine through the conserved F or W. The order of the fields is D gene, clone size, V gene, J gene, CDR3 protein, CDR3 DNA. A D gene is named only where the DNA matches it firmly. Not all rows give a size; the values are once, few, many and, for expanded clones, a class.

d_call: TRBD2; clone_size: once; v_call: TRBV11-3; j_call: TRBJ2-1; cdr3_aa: CASSLLRPPGGRQFF; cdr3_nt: TGTGCCAGCAGCTTACTCCGGCCCCCGGGCGGGAGGCAGTTCTTC
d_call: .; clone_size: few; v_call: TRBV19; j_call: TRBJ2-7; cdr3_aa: CASSIEKGGYEQYF; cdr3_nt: TGTGCCAGTAGTATAGAAAAAGGGGGCTACGAGCAGTACTTC
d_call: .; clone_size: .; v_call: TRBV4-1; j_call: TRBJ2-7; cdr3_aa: CASSQETPGRITYEQYF; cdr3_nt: TGCGCCAGCAGCCAAGAAACCCCCGGCAGGATCACCTACGAGCAGTACTTC
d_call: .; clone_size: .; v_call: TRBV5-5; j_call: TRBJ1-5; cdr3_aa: CASSWGTDNQPQHF; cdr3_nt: TGTGCCAGCAGCTGGGGGACTGACAATCAGCCCCAGCATTTT
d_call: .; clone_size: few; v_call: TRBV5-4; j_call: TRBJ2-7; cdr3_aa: CASSGGSNYEQYF; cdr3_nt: TGTGCCAGCAGCGGGGGCAGCAACTACGAGCAGTACTTC
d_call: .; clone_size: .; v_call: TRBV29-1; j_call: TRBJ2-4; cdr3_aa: CSVERGGIQYF; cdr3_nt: TGCAGCGTTGAACGGGGAGGCATTCAGTACTTC
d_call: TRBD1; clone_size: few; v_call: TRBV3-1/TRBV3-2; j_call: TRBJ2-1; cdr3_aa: CASSQGQGDNEQFF; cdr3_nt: TGTGCCAGCAGCCAAGGACAGGGGGACAATGAGCAGTTCTTC
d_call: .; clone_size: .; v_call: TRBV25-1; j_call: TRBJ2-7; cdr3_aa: CASSGGRSYEQYF; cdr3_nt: TGTGCCAGCAGCGGCGGAAGGTCCTACGAGCAGTACTTC
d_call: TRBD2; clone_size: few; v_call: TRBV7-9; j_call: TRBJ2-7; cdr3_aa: CASSSSGRTYEQYF; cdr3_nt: TGTGCCAGCAGCTCTAGCGGGAGGACCTACGAGCAGTACTTC
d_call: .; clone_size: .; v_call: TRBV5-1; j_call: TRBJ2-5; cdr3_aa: CASQTGSLETQYF; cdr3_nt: TGCGCCAGCCAGACAGGAAGCCTAGAGACCCAGTACTTC
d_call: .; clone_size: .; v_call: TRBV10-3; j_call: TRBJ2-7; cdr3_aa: CAIIVRGTINSEQYF; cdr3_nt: TGTGCCATCATCGTAAGAGGGACAATCAATTCCGAGCAGTACTTC